One and the same sample provided the 32 T cell receptor beta chains below, sequenced in a study of T cells in Graves' hyperthyroidism and ophthalmopathy. Template material for amplifying TCR beta CDR3 regions consisted of RNA transcripts. Carried out on the TCR CDR3, a first-round RT-PCR used the HTBI primer set. A single record per CDR3 protein comes from TCRdb applying MiXCR to the multiplex PCR reads. This sample yields 200,000 to 250,000 distinct CDR3 sequences, of which 17% are seen a single time; approximately 46% belongs to the top ten. Sequencing was carried out using blood. These receptor sequences come from a man aged 50 to 60 with Graves' hyperthyroidism.

V is TRBV19 and J is TRBJ2-3, with 7 bases that match TRBD1. V lost 9 bases, J lost 0 bases, and 6 bases stayed unmatched. The CDR3 is 14 amino acids. Germline assignment: CDR1 LNHDA and CDR2 SQIVND (reference sequence). CDR3 DNA sequence: TGTGCCAGCAAACAGGGGCCAAGCACAGATACGCAGTATTTT. This sequence encodes CASKQGPSTDTQYF.

The V gene is TRBV11-2, the J gene TRBJ2-3, with TRBD2 matching 12 bases. CDR3 length equals 15 residues. Germline assignment: CDR1 SGHAT and CDR2 FQNNGV. V shed 1 base, J shed 5 bases, and the junction held 1 base outside the gene matches. CDR3: CASSLVGLAGDTQYF. CDR3 nucleotide sequence: TGTGCCAGCAGCTTAGTGGGACTAGCGGGAGATACGCAGTATTTT.

The genes are TRBV3-1 and TRBJ2-3, with no clear D. The germline gives CDR1 LGHDT, CDR2 YNNKEL (reference sequence). The CDR3 loop spans 15 amino acids. Trimming removed 4 bases from V and 2 bases from J, with 13 bases in between. The CDR3 DNA reads TGTGCCAGCAGCCGCTCCTACACCTCCACAGATACGCAGTATTTT. It yields the protein CASSRSYTSTDTQYF.

This clonotype was recorded at least ten times. The genes are TRBV20-1 and TRBJ2-7; the D is unclear. Trimming stripped 3 bases from V and 0 bases from J, with 18 bases between. The CDR3 has 16 amino acids. Germline CDR1 reads DFQATT; CDR2 reads SNEGSKA (reference sequence). The CDR3 region has the DNA TGCAGTGCTAGCTCTCTGGGCTGGAAAAGCTCCTACGAGCAGTACTTC. Translating gives CSASSLGWKSSYEQYF.

The chain joins TRBV5-5 to TRBJ2-1, with TRBD1 as a possible D gene (6 bases). Trimming took off 0 bases at V and 7 bases at J, with 11 bases between the two ends. Looked up from germline, CDR1 is SGHKS and CDR2 is YYEKEE (reference sequence). The CDR3 length is 14 residues. The CDR3 reads CASSLEGVFNEQFF. The CDR3 nucleotides are TGTGCCAGCAGCTTGGAGGGGGTCTTTAATGAGCAGTTCTTC.

The table lists this clonotype with many counts. The chain has TRBV24-1 and TRBJ2-2, with TRBD1 identical over 7 bases. V was clipped by 4 bases and J by 2 bases; unmatched bases: 6. The CDR3 is 16 amino acids. Germline V gene sequence: CDR1 KGHDR, CDR2 SFDVKD. CDR3: CATSDDRARNTGELFF. In DNA form, the CDR3 reads TGTGCCACCAGTGACGACAGGGCCAGAAACACCGGGGAGCTGTTTTTT.

This clonotype has a count of ten or more. The chain is built from TRBV12-3 or TRBV12-4 and TRBJ1-1, with no clear D. CDR3 length: 10 residues. Trimming took off 6 bases at V and 3 bases at J, with 2 bases between the two ends. In DNA, the CDR3 is TGTGCCAGCAGGTACACTGAAGCTTTCTTT. Its translation is CASRYTEAFF.

This clonotype came up many times. The genes are TRBV18 and TRBJ2-1, with a weak D call TRBD2 (6 bases). CDR3 length: 16 residues. Per germline, CDR1 KGHSH and CDR2 LQKENI. V lost 2 bases to trimming and J lost 12 bases, with 23 bases between them. DNA of the CDR3: TGTGCCAGCTCACCAGACTTTGTAGGTAGCGGTAAACGGCAGTTCTTC. Protein sequence: CASSPDFVGSGKRQFF.

In its sample, this clonotype was seen many times. This chain uses TRBV15 with TRBJ2-1, with D possibly TRBD2 on 6 matching bases. Germline CDR1 reads LNHNV; CDR2 reads YYDKDF (reference sequence). The CDR3 has 16 residues. Trimming took 0 bases from V and 3 from J, leaving 12 bases between them. The CDR3 loop is CATSRELAENYNEQFF. In DNA form, the CDR3 reads TGTGCCACCAGCAGAGAGTTAGCGGAGAACTACAATGAGCAGTTCTTC.

This clonotype was observed many times. V usage is TRBV3-1 and J usage is TRBJ2-7; D call uncertain. The CDR3 is made up of 16 amino acids. Trimming took off 5 bases at V and 0 bases at J, with 17 bases between the two ends. Germline V gene data show CDR1 as LGHDT and CDR2 as YNNKEL (reference sequence). The CDR3 reads CASSGSFTWSSYEQYF. The CDR3 DNA reads as TGTGCCAGCAGCGGGTCTTTCACCTGGAGCTCCTACGAGCAGTACTTC.

This clonotype occurred a few times. The V and J genes are TRBV6-6 and TRBJ1-2; 8 positions agree with TRBD1. The junction had 11 bases not matched to a gene; V was cut back by 2 bases and J by 6 bases. CDR3 length: 16 amino acids. Germline CDR1 and CDR2: MNHNY and SVGAGI (reference sequence). The DNA of the CDR3 is TGTGCCAGCAGTTACCGCTACGGACAGGGTGGCCATGGCTACACCTTC. Translating it yields CASSYRYGQGGHGYTF.

The chain is built from TRBV4-1 and TRBJ1-1, with a possible D match to TRBD1 (5 bases). This CDR3 has 11 amino acids. Germline assignment: CDR1 MGHRA and CDR2 YSYEKL. Trimming removed 4 bases at V and 8 bases at J, with 8 bases between. The CDR3 sequence is CASSLRGEAFF. The DNA of the CDR3 is TGCGCCAGCAGCCTCCGGGGGGAAGCTTTCTTT.

This clonotype came up many times. J is TRBJ1-2 and V is TRBV3-1; D is ambiguous. The CDR3 has 13 residues. V was pared by 3 bases and J by 6 bases, with 11 bases between. Germline values: CDR1 LGHDT, CDR2 YNNKEL (reference sequence). CDR3 DNA: TGTGCCAGCAGCCAGTCGCAGGCCAATGGCTACACCTTC. As protein: CASSQSQANGYTF. The full variable domain, in which reference TRBV3-1 and TRBJ1-2 provide the parts outside the CDR3, is DTAVSQTPKYLVTQMGNDKSIKCEQNLGHDTMYWYKQDSKKFLKIMFSYNNKELIINETVPNRFSPKSPDKAHLNLHINSLELGDSAVYFCASSQSQANGYTFGSGTRLTVV.

This chain joins TRBV11-2 and TRBJ2-5; D is unclear. The V gene's germline CDR1 is SGHAT and CDR2 FQNNGV. The CDR3 length is 13 residues. Deletions cut 3 bases from V and 4 bases from J, with 9 bases between. Here the CDR3 reads CASSFLRVETQYF. The DNA of the CDR3 is TGTGCCAGCAGCTTTTTAAGGGTAGAGACCCAGTACTTC.

This clonotype came up many times. The genes are TRBV27 and TRBJ1-6; TRBD1 matches 10 bases. Looked up from germline, CDR1 is MNHEY and CDR2 is SMNVEV (reference sequence). The CDR3 is made up of 15 amino acids. The junction had 5 bases not matched to a gene; V was cut back by 5 bases and J by 7 bases. The chain's CDR3 is CASSPGQGRNSPLHF. CDR3 sequence (DNA): TGTGCCAGCAGTCCGGGACAGGGGAGAAATTCACCCCTCCACTTT.

This clonotype was observed many times. This chain connects TRBV3-1 to TRBJ1-2; D gene unclear. From germline, CDR1 is LGHDT and CDR2 YNNKEL (reference sequence). V lost 4 bases, J lost 4 bases, and 16 bases lay in between. This CDR3 is built from 15 residues. This CDR3 is CASSLQHGPVYGYTF. Written as DNA, the CDR3 is TGTGCCAGCAGCCTGCAGCACGGCCCCGTCTATGGCTACACCTTC.

V usage is TRBV7-2 and J usage is TRBJ2-3; tentative D call: TRBD2 (6 bases). The CDR3 totals 18 residues. Between the trimmed V and J ends, which lost 3 bases and 5 bases, there was a span of 24 bases. CDR1 is SGHTA, CDR2 FQGNSA, per germline. CDR3: CASSFGPAGGLGGDTQYF. CDR3 DNA sequence: TGTGCCAGCAGCTTCGGCCCAGCGGGCGGACTGGGGGGAGATACGCAGTATTTT.

This chain uses TRBV11-1 with TRBJ2-7; 11 positions match TRBD2. From germline, CDR1 is SGHAT and CDR2 FQDESV (reference sequence). The junction had 17 bases not matched to a gene; V was cut back by 6 bases and J by 1 base. This CDR3 comprises 19 residues. CDR3 loop: CASSEVQWLGTSGSYEQYF. Here the CDR3 DNA reads TGTGCCAGCAGTGAAGTGCAGTGGTTGGGGACTAGCGGTTCCTACGAGCAGTACTTC.

This clonotype occurred a few times. The V call is TRBV6-1, the J call TRBJ1-4, with D hard to call. Germline CDR1 is MNHNS and CDR2 is SASEGT. The CDR3 loop spans 12 amino acids. V lost 6 bases and J 8 bases, leaving 10 bases between the germline ends. The CDR3 coding sequence is TGTGCCAGCAGAGGACCCGGAGAAAAACTGTTTTTT. Protein sequence: CASRGPGEKLFF.

The sample holds many counts of this clonotype. The CDR3 region has the DNA TGTGCCAGCAGTTGGACACTCCCATACACCGGGGAGCTGTTTTTT. This gives the protein CASSWTLPYTGELFF. This chain connects TRBV2 to TRBJ2-2; tentatively, D is TRBD1 (5 bases). Germline CDR1 reads SNHLY; CDR2 reads FYNNEI. The CDR3 extends over 15 amino acids. Trimming left V 5 bases short and J 3 bases short, with 13 bases between.

This clonotype has a count of ten or more. The gene calls are TRBV11-1 and TRBJ2-1; D might be TRBD2 (6 bases). Trimming left V 2 bases short and J 4 bases short, with 15 bases between. The germline V gene encodes CDR1 SGHAT and CDR2 FQDESV (reference sequence). This CDR3 comprises 16 residues. The CDR3 sequence is CASSLSGTFVYNEQFF. CDR3 nucleotides: TGTGCCAGCAGCTTATCCGGGACTTTCGTTTACAATGAGCAGTTCTTC.

This rearrangement joins TRBV15 to TRBJ2-7; TRBD2 matches at 8 bases. Germline V gene lookup returns CDR1 LNHNV and CDR2 YYDKDF (reference sequence). This CDR3 is built from 16 residues. V shed 0 bases, J shed 2 bases, and the junction held 6 bases outside the gene matches. The CDR3 bases are TGTGCCACCAGCAGAGAAAATAGCGGGACACCCTACGAGCAGTACTTC. Translation: CATSRENSGTPYEQYF.

This clonotype was recorded at least ten times. V usage is TRBV2 and J usage is TRBJ2-5; D gene unclear. This CDR3 contains 12 residues. V was trimmed by 1 base and J by 5 bases, leaving 5 bases between them. Germline assignment: CDR1 SNHLY and CDR2 FYNNEI. As DNA, the CDR3 is TGTGCCAGCAGTGAAGGGTCCGAGACCCAGTACTTC. Translation gives CASSEGSETQYF.

There are many counts of this clonotype. The V gene is TRBV20-1, the J gene TRBJ2-1; 13 positions agree with TRBD2. The J segment lost 7 bases and the V segment lost 0 bases, leaving 6 bases of the junction unmatched. This CDR3 contains 16 residues. From germline, CDR1 is DFQATT and CDR2 SNEGSKA (reference sequence). In DNA form, the CDR3 reads TGCAGTGCTAGAGATCAGACTAGCGGGAGGAGGAATGAGCAGTTCTTC. This sequence encodes CSARDQTSGRRNEQFF.

This rearrangement joins TRBV14 to TRBJ2-5; TRBD1 might be the D (5 bases). This CDR3 is 16 amino acids long. CDR1 is SGHDN, CDR2 FVKESK, per germline. The V end lost 4 bases, the J end lost 4 bases, and 19 bases lay between the germline ends. The CDR3 sequence is CASSPPPRGARETQYF. In DNA form, the CDR3 reads TGTGCCAGCAGCCCTCCCCCACGTGGGGCGAGAGAGACCCAGTACTTC. The full variable domain, completed using reference TRBV14 and TRBJ2-5, is EAGVTQFPSHSVIEKGQTVTLRCDPISGHDNLYWYRRVMGKEIKFLLHFVKESKQDESGMPNNRFLAERTGGTYSTLKVQPAELEDSGVYFCASSPPPRGARETQYFGPGTRLLVL.

This clonotype was counted a few times. The chain has TRBV10-3 and TRBJ1-5; D not resolved. Germline V lookup: CDR1 ENHRY, CDR2 SYGVKD. CDR3 length equals 15 residues. Between the trimmed V and J ends, which lost 3 bases and 2 bases, there was a span of 11 bases. Here the CDR3 reads CAISDSVSRNQPQHF. CDR3 in DNA: TGTGCCATCAGTGATTCAGTCAGCCGCAATCAGCCCCAGCATTTT.

This clonotype was counted ten times or more. The chain employs TRBV13 and TRBJ1-2, with TRBD1 matching over 8 bases. The CDR3 covers 14 residues. V was clipped by 5 bases and J by 4 bases; unmatched bases: 6. Germline loops: CDR1 PRHDT, CDR2 FYEKMQ (reference sequence). The CDR3 sequence is CASSEGTGGYGYTF. CDR3 sequence (DNA): TGTGCCAGCAGCGAGGGGACAGGTGGCTATGGCTACACCTTC. The variable domain in full, completed from reference TRBV13 and TRBJ1-2, reads AAGVIQSPRHLIKEKRETATLKCYPIPRHDTVYWYQQGPGQDPQFLISFYEKMQSDKGSIPDRFSAQQFSDYHSELNMSSLELGDSALYFCASSEGTGGYGYTFGSGTRLTVV.

Ten or more counts support this clonotype. The CDR3 is CATSRDGQSTDTQYF. DNA of the CDR3: TGTGCCACCAGCAGAGACGGGCAAAGCACAGATACGCAGTATTTT. The V call is TRBV15, the J call TRBJ2-3, with no clear D. The CDR3 sequence is 15 residues long. From germline, CDR1 is LNHNV and CDR2 YYDKDF (reference sequence). The germline V and J ends were trimmed by 0 bases and 0 bases, with 7 bases remaining between them.

This clonotype was counted at least ten times. The chain uses TRBV20-1 and TRBJ2-7; 8 bases map to TRBD1. V shed 6 bases and J 4 bases; nucleotides not matched to a gene: 17. CDR1 DFQATT and CDR2 SNEGSKA come from the germline V gene (reference sequence). This CDR3 has 16 residues. The CDR3 reads CSARVPTTGVGYEQYF. Written as DNA, the CDR3 is TGCAGTGCGCGGGTCCCCACGACAGGGGTGGGATACGAGCAGTACTTC.

The chain combines TRBV7-2 with TRBJ2-3, with TRBD2 identical over 13 bases. CDR3 length: 16 amino acids. After removal of 5 bases from V and 1 base from J, the junction contained 3 bases not matched to a gene. Germline V gene data show CDR1 as SGHTA and CDR2 as FQGNSA. The CDR3 loop reads CASSDGLAGGTDTQYF. The CDR3 DNA follows: TGTGCCAGCAGCGACGGACTAGCGGGAGGCACAGATACGCAGTATTTT.

This sequence joins TRBV7-6 and TRBJ1-5; D not resolved. The germline CDR1 and CDR2 sequences are SGHVS and FNYEAQ. Trimming shortened V by 3 bases and J by 0 bases, and 15 bases separated the two germline ends. The CDR3 covers 17 residues. CDR3 sequence reads: CASSFTEHHDSNQPQHF. CDR3 in DNA: TGTGCCAGCAGCTTCACGGAACACCACGATAGCAATCAGCCCCAGCATTTT.

The chain links TRBV5-1 to TRBJ2-7; 10 bases align to TRBD2. Germline lookup yields CDR1 SGHRS and CDR2 YFSETQ. CDR3 length: 15 residues. V lost 5 bases to trimming and J lost 5 bases; unmatched junction nucleotides: 10. As DNA, the CDR3 is TGCGCCAGCAGGGTGGGCCTAGCGGGAGACGACGAGCAGTACTTC. Its translation is CASRVGLAGDDEQYF.